The 21 T cell receptor beta chains presented below share a single source sample, sequenced in a study of Graves' ophthalmopathy and Graves' hyperthyroidism. RNA served as the template for amplifying TCR beta CDR3 regions. Second-round multiplex PCR came after first-round RT-PCR with HTBI primers. Each CDR3 protein gets one entry after TCRdb re-called the multiplex PCR reads with MiXCR. Here the sample spans about 390,000 distinct CDR3 sequences, roughly 15% being singletons. The sequenced material came from peripheral blood. Source of these receptors: a woman aged 18-29 years with stable Graves' hyperthyroidism.

Many counts were recorded for this clonotype. The rearrangement links TRBV2 to TRBJ2-2; D not resolved. This CDR3 is 13 amino acids long. The V gene lost 2 bases and the J gene lost 4 bases, with 5 bases spanning the gap. The germline V gene encodes CDR1 SNHLY and CDR2 FYNNEI. The CDR3 loop is CASSESATGELFF. The DNA for the CDR3 is TGTGCCAGCAGTGAAAGCGCCACCGGGGAGCTGTTTTTT.

At least ten counts were recorded for this clonotype. The V gene is TRBV7-2, the J gene TRBJ2-7, with D hard to call. Germline V lookup: CDR1 SGHTA, CDR2 FQGNSA. V was shortened by 0 bases and J by 3 bases, with 6 bases between the two germline ends. The CDR3 length is 13 residues. The CDR3 is CASSLANLYEQYF. CDR3 nucleotide sequence: TGTGCCAGCAGCTTAGCGAACCTCTACGAGCAGTACTTC. The whole variable domain, filled in from reference TRBV7-2 and TRBJ2-7, reads GAGVSQSPSNKVTEKGKDVELRCDPISGHTALYWYRQSLGQGLEFLIYFQGNSAPDKSGLPSDRFSAERTGGSVSTLTIQRTQQEDSAVYLCASSLANLYEQYFGPGTRLTVT.

This clonotype was found many times. The J gene is TRBJ2-5, the V gene TRBV6-6, with D possibly TRBD2 on 5 matching bases. Trimming stripped 0 bases from V and 4 bases from J, with 12 bases between. The germline gives CDR1 MNHNY, CDR2 SVGAGI (reference sequence). The CDR3 contains 15 residues. CDR3 sequence reads: CASSYSKRVLETQYF. The CDR3 DNA sequence: TGTGCCAGCAGTTACTCGAAGAGGGTTCTAGAGACCCAGTACTTC.

This clonotype was counted ten times or more. This chain links TRBV6-5 with TRBJ1-5; D is ambiguous. The CDR3 has 13 amino acids. Per the germline V gene, CDR1 is MNHEY and CDR2 is SVGAGI. Trimming took off 6 bases at V and 1 base at J, with 7 bases between the two ends. In DNA form, the CDR3 reads TGTGCCAGCAGCTCAATGAGCAATCAGCCCCAGCATTTT. This gives the protein CASSSMSNQPQHF.

The chain recombines TRBV18 with TRBJ2-7; the D gene is possibly TRBD1 (5 bases). V lost 1 base, J lost 4 bases, and 11 bases lay in between. The CDR3 is 14 residues long. Germline V CDR1 and CDR2: KGHSH, LQKENI. This CDR3 is CASSPHPQGYEQYF. CDR3 DNA sequence: TGTGCCAGCTCACCACACCCCCAGGGTTACGAGCAGTACTTC.

The rearrangement joins TRBV6-1 to TRBJ1-1; TRBD1 is a possible D gene (6 bases). V lost 8 bases, J lost 1 base, and 17 bases lay in between. The CDR3 extends over 15 amino acids. Looked up from germline, CDR1 is MNHNS and CDR2 is SASEGT. CDR3 DNA: TGTGCCAGCTTCCCCCCCGGGACACAGAACACTGAAGCTTTCTTT. Its translation is CASFPPGTQNTEAFF.

This clonotype was observed at least ten times. The rearrangement links TRBV19 to TRBJ2-5, with 8 bases lining up with TRBD1. There are 17 residues in the CDR3. Trimming cost V 5 bases and J 5 bases; bases outside gene matches: 16. The germline gives CDR1 LNHDA, CDR2 SQIVND (reference sequence). In DNA, the CDR3 is TGTGCCAGTAGTTCGTCCCGGGACAGGCTTTGGGACGAGACCCAGTACTTC. Protein product: CASSSSRDRLWDETQYF.

The rearrangement uses TRBV6-1 and TRBJ1-1; D ambiguous. Looked up from germline, CDR1 is MNHNS and CDR2 is SASEGT. The length of the CDR3 is 17 residues. V dropped 1 base and J dropped 3 bases, with 18 bases sitting between them. The CDR3 DNA sequence: TGTGCCAGCAGTGAAGTGTTCGGGTTGGGGTCTGACACTGAAGCTTTCTTT. It encodes CASSEVFGLGSDTEAFF.

The chain carries TRBV7-2 and TRBJ2-5, with 9 bases aligning to TRBD1. The CDR3 sequence is 14 residues long. Germline V gene data show CDR1 as SGHTA and CDR2 as FQGNSA. The ends lost 4 bases at V and 4 bases at J; junction bases unmatched: 4. This CDR3 reads CASSSTDRGETQYF. Written as DNA, the CDR3 is TGTGCCAGCAGCTCCACGGACAGGGGAGAGACCCAGTACTTC.

This clonotype occurred many times. V is TRBV20-1 and J is TRBJ2-4, with 7 bases fitting TRBD1. This CDR3 is 12 amino acids long. Germline-derived CDR1 and CDR2 are DFQATT and SNEGSKA (reference sequence). The V segment lost 6 bases and the J segment 8 bases; nucleotides outside the gene matches: 7. The CDR3 nucleotides are TGCAGTGCCAGACAGGGTTCGGACATTCAGTACTTC. Translation gives CSARQGSDIQYF.

This clonotype was observed many times. The V call is TRBV7-9, the J call TRBJ2-7; D tentatively reads TRBD1 or TRBD2 (5 bases each). The germline V gene encodes CDR1 SEHNR and CDR2 FQNEAQ (reference sequence). Trimming took off 6 bases at V and 3 bases at J, with 15 bases between the two ends. The CDR3 is 14 residues long. The DNA for the CDR3 is TGTGCCAGCAGTGGGGGTAACGCCTTCTACGAGCAGTACTTC. It translates to CASSGGNAFYEQYF.

This clonotype appeared many times. In nucleotides, the CDR3 is TGTGCCAGCAGTTACTCGACTAGCGGACAAGAGACCCAGTACTTC. Its translation is CASSYSTSGQETQYF. V gene TRBV6-5 combines with J gene TRBJ2-5, with 9 bases identical to TRBD2. The germline V gene has CDR1 MNHEY and CDR2 SVGAGI. V shed 0 bases and J 2 bases; nucleotides not matched to a gene: 1. The CDR3 length is 15 residues.

The chain carries TRBV6-5 and TRBJ2-7; 8 bases fit TRBD2. V was pared by 0 bases and J by 3 bases, with 7 bases of the junction left unmatched. Germline V gene data show CDR1 as MNHEY and CDR2 as SVGAGI. The CDR3 runs 16 residues. CDR3 nucleotide sequence: TGTGCCAGCAGTTACTCTATATCCGCGGGGGGCTACGAGCAGTACTTC. It translates to CASSYSISAGGYEQYF.

The table lists this clonotype with many counts. The chain combines TRBV29-1 with TRBJ1-2; tentatively, D is TRBD1 (5 bases). Trimming cost V 6 bases and J 0 bases, with 26 bases left between them. Germline V gene data show CDR1 as SQVTM and CDR2 as ANQGSEA. This CDR3 region has 18 residues. This CDR3 is CSVPSVVEQEGPNYGYTF. Written as DNA, the CDR3 is TGCAGCGTCCCCTCCGTGGTGGAACAGGAGGGGCCTAACTATGGCTACACCTTC.

This clonotype was observed many times. This rearrangement joins TRBV2 to TRBJ2-2; TRBD2 matches 8 bases. In germline, CDR1 is SNHLY, CDR2 FYNNEI. V lost 2 bases, J lost 4 bases, and 3 bases stayed unmatched. This CDR3 is 15 amino acids long. The CDR3 DNA sequence: TGTGCCAGCAGTGAACGGCTAGCGGGCACCGGGGAGCTGTTTTTT. Translating it yields CASSERLAGTGELFF. Full variable domain (outside the CDR3, taken from reference TRBV2 and TRBJ2-2): EPEVTQTPSHQVTQMGQEVILRCVPISNHLYFYWYRQILGQKVEFLVSFYNNEISEKSEIFDDQFSVERPDGSNFTLKIRSTKLEDSAMYFCASSERLAGTGELFFGEGSRLTVL.

This clonotype was detected many times. The chain carries TRBV5-1 and TRBJ2-7; 10 bases are a match to TRBD1. Trimming took 0 bases from V and 2 from J; bases not matched to a gene: 5. CDR1 SGHRS and CDR2 YFSETQ come from the germline V gene. This CDR3 spans 16 amino acids. The CDR3 bases are TGCGCCAGCAGCTTGGCATGGGACAGGGGAACCTACGAGCAGTACTTC. It encodes CASSLAWDRGTYEQYF.

This chain uses TRBV11-1 with TRBJ2-1; no firm D call. CDR1 and CDR2 (germline): SGHAT, FQDESV (reference sequence). CDR3 size: 15 residues. V lost 5 bases and J 0 bases, leaving 11 bases between the germline ends. Here the CDR3 DNA reads TGTGCCAGCAGCCGAACCCTCCGCTCCTACAATGAGCAGTTCTTC. Translation gives CASSRTLRSYNEQFF. The full variable domain, with the rest looked up from reference TRBV11-1 and TRBJ2-1, is EAEVAQSPRYKITEKSQAVAFWCDPISGHATLYWYRQILGQGPELLVQFQDESVVDDSQLPKDRFSAERLKGVDSTLKIQPAELGDSAMYLCASSRTLRSYNEQFFGPGTRLTVL.

This clonotype was counted ten times or more. The rearrangement uses TRBV12-3 or TRBV12-4 and TRBJ1-5, with D maybe TRBD1 (6 bases). The CDR3 consists of 15 residues. Deletions cut 5 bases from V and 4 bases from J, with 15 bases between. CDR3 amino acids: CASSLTGTVNQPQHF. In DNA form, the CDR3 reads TGTGCCAGCAGTCTTACAGGGACCGTGAATCAGCCCCAGCATTTT.

In its sample, this clonotype was seen many times. The rearrangement joins TRBV12-3 or TRBV12-4 to TRBJ1-1; D not resolved. The CDR3 contains 15 residues. Trimming left V 7 bases short and J 3 bases short, with 18 bases between. Here the CDR3 reads CASTRVAVKYTEAFF. The CDR3 coding sequence is TGTGCCAGCACCCGTGTGGCAGTAAAGTACACTGAAGCTTTCTTT.

This clonotype was seen ten or more times. The chain links TRBV6-1 to TRBJ2-6; 7 bases are shared with TRBD1. V lost 7 bases and J lost 2; bases outside the gene matches: 8. The germline gives CDR1 MNHNS, CDR2 SASEGT. This CDR3 contains 16 residues. The CDR3 DNA sequence: TGTGCCAGCAAGGGACAGTTCTCCGCTGGGGCCAACGTCCTGACTTTC. Translated, it gives CASKGQFSAGANVLTF.

This clonotype was counted many times. The gene calls are TRBV24-1 and TRBJ1-2; possible D gene TRBD1, 5 bases. The germline CDR1 and CDR2 sequences are KGHDR and SFDVKD. This CDR3 comprises 14 residues. V shed 7 bases and J shed 2 bases, with 13 bases lying between them. As DNA, the CDR3 is TGTGCCACCAGCCCCGGGGACCTAAACTATGGCTACACCTTC. This gives the protein CATSPGDLNYGYTF.